This TCR beta chain was obtained from a study of blood T cell repertoires in COVID-19. Across the whole study: T cells, B-cell-depleted T cells, or PBMCs provided the cDNA or gDNA that served as material.

V was cut by 8 bases and J by 10 bases, with 15 bases left in between. This CDR3 is 12 amino acids long. Germline CDR1 MNHEY, CDR2 SVGAGI. The data were produced by immunoSEQ multiplex PCR, yet TCRdb's version contains in-frame clones alone and is incomplete. Of 300,000 to 450,000 clones listed, 88% are singletons. The source material was PBMCs or T cells enriched from blood (not recorded which). The V call is TRBV6-5, the J call TRBJ2-1; weak D call: TRBD2 (6 bases). The origin of this receptor is a woman aged 25-40 years who had been exposed to COVID-19. CDR3 nucleotide sequence: TGTGCCAGCGTCATGTTCGGGGGAGAGCAGTTCTTC. This gives the protein CASVMFGGEQFF.